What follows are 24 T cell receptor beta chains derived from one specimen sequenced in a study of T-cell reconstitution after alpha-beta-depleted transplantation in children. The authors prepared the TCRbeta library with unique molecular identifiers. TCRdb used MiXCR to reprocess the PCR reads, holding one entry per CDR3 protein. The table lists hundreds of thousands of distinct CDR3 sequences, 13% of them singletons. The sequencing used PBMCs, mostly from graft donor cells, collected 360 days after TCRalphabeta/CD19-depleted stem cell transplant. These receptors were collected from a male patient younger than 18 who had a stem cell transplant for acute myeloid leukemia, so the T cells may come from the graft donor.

The CDR3 coding sequence is TGTGCCAGAAGGACCGTCGGGACTGGAGTCACAGATACGCAGTATTTT. Encoded protein: CARRTVGTGVTDTQYF. The chain uses TRBV19 and TRBJ2-3; perhaps TRBD2 as D (6 bases). Trimming shortened V by 9 bases and J by 2 bases, and 21 bases separated the two germline ends. The CDR3 length is 16 residues. CDR1 LNHDA and CDR2 SQIVND come from the germline V gene (reference sequence).

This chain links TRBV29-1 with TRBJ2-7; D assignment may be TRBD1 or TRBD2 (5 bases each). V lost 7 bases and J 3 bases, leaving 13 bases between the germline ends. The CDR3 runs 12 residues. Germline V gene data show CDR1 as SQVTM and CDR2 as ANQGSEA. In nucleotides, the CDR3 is TGCAGCGCCGAGGGGCAGTTCTACGAGCAGTACTTC. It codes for CSAEGQFYEQYF.

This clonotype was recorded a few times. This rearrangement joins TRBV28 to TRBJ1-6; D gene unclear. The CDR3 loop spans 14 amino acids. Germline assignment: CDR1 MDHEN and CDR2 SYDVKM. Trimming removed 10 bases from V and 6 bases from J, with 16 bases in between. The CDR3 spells CATLDPGPNSPLHF. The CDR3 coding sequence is TGTGCCACCCTGGATCCCGGACCTAATTCACCCCTCCACTTT. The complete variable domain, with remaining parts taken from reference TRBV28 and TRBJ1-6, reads DVKVTQSSRYLVKRTGEKVFLECVQDMDHENMFWYRQDPGLGLRLIYFSYDVKMKEKGDIPEGYSVSREKKERFSLILESASTNQTSMYLCATLDPGPNSPLHFGNGTRLTVT.

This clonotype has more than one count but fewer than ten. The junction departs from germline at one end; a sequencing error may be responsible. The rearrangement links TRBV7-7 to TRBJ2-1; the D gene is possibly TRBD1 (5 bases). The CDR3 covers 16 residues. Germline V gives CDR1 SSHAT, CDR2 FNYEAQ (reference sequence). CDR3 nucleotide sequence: TGTGCTAGCAGCCTTAGTGCAGGGCGGCGAACGAATGAGCAGTTCTTC. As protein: CASSLSAGRRTNEQFF.

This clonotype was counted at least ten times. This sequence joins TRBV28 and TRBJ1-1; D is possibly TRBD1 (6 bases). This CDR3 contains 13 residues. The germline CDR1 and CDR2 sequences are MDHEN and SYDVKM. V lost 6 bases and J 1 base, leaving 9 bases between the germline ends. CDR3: CASSPGQNTEAFF. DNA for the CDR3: TGTGCCAGCAGCCCGGGACAGAACACTGAAGCTTTCTTT.

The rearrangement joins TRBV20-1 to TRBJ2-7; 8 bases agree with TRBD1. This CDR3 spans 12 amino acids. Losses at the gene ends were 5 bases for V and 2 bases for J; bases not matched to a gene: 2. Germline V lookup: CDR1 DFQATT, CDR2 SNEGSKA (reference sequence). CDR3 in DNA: TGCAGTGCTTGGACAGGGCCCTACGAGCAGTACTTC. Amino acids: CSAWTGPYEQYF.

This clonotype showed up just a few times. The CDR3 coding sequence is TGTGCCAGCAGCTTTGGATCTAGCGGGAGCTCCTACAATGAGCAGTTCTTC. It encodes CASSFGSSGSSYNEQFF. This sequence joins TRBV11-2 and TRBJ2-1, with 10 bases identical to TRBD2. V lost 3 bases to trimming and J lost 0 bases; unmatched junction nucleotides: 5. The CDR3 length is 17 residues. Germline lookup yields CDR1 SGHAT and CDR2 FQNNGV.

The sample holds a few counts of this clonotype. CDR3 region: CSARVALYNEQFF. The DNA of the CDR3 is TGCAGTGCTAGAGTAGCGCTCTACAATGAGCAGTTCTTC. The gene calls are TRBV20-1 and TRBJ2-1, with D possibly being TRBD2 (5 bases). CDR3 size: 13 residues. V was cut by 1 base and J by 3 bases, with 7 bases left in between. CDR1 and CDR2 from the germline V gene are DFQATT and SNEGSKA (reference sequence).

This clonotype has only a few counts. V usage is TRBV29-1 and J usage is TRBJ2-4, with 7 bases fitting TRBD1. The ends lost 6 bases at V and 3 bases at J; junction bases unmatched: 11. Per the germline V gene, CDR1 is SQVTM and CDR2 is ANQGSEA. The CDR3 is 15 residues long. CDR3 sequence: CSVRPGTADKNIQYF. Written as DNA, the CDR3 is TGCAGCGTCCGTCCCGGGACAGCGGACAAAAACATTCAGTACTTC.

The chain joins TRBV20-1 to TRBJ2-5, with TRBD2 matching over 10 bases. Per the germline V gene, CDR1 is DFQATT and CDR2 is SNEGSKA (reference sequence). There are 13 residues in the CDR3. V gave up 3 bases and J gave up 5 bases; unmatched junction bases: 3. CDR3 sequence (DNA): TGCAGTGCTAGCGGACTAGCGGATGAGACCCAGTACTTC. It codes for CSASGLADETQYF.

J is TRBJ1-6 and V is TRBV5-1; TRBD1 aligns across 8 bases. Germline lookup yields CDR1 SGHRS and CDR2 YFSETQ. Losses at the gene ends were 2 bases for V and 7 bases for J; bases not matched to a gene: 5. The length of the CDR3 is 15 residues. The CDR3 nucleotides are TGCGCCAGCAGCTTACCGACAGGGGTCAATTCACCCCTCCACTTT. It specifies CASSLPTGVNSPLHF.

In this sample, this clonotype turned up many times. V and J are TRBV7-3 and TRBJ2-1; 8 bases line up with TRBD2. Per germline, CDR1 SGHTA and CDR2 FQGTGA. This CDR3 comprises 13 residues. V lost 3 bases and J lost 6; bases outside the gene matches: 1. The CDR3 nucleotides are TGTGCCAGCAGCTTTGCGGGGGGCAATGAGCAGTTCTTC. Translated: CASSFAGGNEQFF.

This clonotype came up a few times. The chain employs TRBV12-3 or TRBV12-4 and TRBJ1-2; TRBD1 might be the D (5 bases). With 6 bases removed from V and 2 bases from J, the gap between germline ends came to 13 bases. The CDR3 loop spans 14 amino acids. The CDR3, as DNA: TGTGCCAGCAGCCTGACAGTGACCAACTATGGCTACACCTTC. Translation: CASSLTVTNYGYTF.

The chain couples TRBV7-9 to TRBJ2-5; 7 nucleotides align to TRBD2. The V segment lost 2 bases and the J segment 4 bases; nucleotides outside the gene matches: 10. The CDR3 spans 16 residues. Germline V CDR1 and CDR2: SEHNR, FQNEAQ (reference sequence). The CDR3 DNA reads TGTGCCAGCAGCTTACGGGGGGAGTCGACCCCAGAGACCCAGTACTTC. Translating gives CASSLRGESTPETQYF.

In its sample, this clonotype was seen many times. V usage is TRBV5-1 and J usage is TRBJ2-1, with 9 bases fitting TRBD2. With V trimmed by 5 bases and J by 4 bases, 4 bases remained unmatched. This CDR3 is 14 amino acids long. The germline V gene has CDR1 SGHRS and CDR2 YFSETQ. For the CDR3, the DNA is TGCGCCAGCAGTGGGCTAGCGGGGTACAATGAGCAGTTCTTC. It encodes CASSGLAGYNEQFF.

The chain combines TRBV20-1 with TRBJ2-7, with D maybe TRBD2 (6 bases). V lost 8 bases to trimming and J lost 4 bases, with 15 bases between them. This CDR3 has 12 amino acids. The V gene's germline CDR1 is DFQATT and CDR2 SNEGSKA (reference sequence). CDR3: CSTGTSSYEQYF. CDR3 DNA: TGCAGTACCGGGACTTCCTCGTACGAGCAGTACTTC.

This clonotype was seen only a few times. This chain's CDR3 is CASSLWTRDTSYEQYF. The CDR3 region has the DNA TGTGCCAGCAGCTTATGGACACGGGACACCTCCTACGAGCAGTACTTC. J is TRBJ2-7 and V is TRBV7-6; tentative D call: TRBD1 (6 bases). The length of the CDR3 is 16 residues. V lost 2 bases and J lost 0, with 14 bases in between. The germline CDR1 and CDR2 sequences are SGHVS and FNYEAQ.

CDR3 loop: CSVPRGQGLYEQYF. As DNA, the CDR3 is TGCAGCGTCCCCCGGGGACAGGGCCTCTACGAGCAGTACTTC. The chain carries TRBV29-1 and TRBJ2-7; 9 nucleotides align to TRBD1. Germline V CDR1 and CDR2: SQVTM, ANQGSEA. V lost 6 bases to trimming and J lost 3 bases; unmatched junction nucleotides: 9. This CDR3 has 14 residues.

This CDR3 reads CASSQSRLVRETQYF. CDR3 DNA: TGCGCCAGCAGCCAATCCCGACTAGTGAGAGAGACCCAGTACTTC. V and J are TRBV4-3 and TRBJ2-5; D perhaps matches TRBD2 (6 bases). The CDR3 totals 15 residues. The germline gives CDR1 LGHNA, CDR2 YSLEER. Trimming cost V 2 bases and J 4 bases, with 14 bases left between them.

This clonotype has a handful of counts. Written as DNA, the CDR3 is TGTGCCAGCAGCCGCTCTAAACCCTACGAGCAGTACTTC. It encodes CASSRSKPYEQYF. V and J are TRBV12-3 or TRBV12-4 and TRBJ2-7; no reliable D call. V gave up 6 bases and J gave up 2 bases, with 11 bases separating them. This CDR3 region has 13 residues.

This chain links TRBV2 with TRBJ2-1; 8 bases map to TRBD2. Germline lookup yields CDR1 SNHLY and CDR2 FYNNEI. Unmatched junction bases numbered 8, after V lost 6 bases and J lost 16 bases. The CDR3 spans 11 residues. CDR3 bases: TGTGCCAGCAGCGCCGGGACTAGACTATTCTTC. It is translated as CASSAGTRLFF.

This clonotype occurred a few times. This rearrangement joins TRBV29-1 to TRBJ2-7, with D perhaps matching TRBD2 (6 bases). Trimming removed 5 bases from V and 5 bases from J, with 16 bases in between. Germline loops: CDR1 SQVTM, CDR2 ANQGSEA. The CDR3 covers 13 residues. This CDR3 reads CSVRGLPDDEQYF. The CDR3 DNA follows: TGCAGCGTTCGGGGACTCCCCGACGACGAGCAGTACTTC.

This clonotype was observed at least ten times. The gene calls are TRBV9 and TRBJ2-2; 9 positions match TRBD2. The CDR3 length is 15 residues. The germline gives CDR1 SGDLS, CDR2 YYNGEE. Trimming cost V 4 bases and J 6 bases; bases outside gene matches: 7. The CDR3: CASSSLAGKAGELFF. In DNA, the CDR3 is TGTGCCAGCAGCTCTCTAGCGGGGAAGGCCGGGGAGCTGTTTTTT.

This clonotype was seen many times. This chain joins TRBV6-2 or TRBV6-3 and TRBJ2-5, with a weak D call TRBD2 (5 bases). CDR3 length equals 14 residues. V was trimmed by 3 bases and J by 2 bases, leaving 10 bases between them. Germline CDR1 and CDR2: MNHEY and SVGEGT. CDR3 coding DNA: TGTGCCAGCAGTTATTCCGGGAATCAAGAGACCCAGTACTTC. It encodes CASSYSGNQETQYF.